The present TCR beta chain was sequenced within a study of siplizumab effects on memory and regulatory T cells. Overall study findings and caveats: In controls, roughly 25% of mappable alloreactive CD4+ clones were Treg-derived on average, versus 68.8% with siplizumab. Only a minority of proliferating CD4+ or CD8+ clones had an assignable naive or memory phenotype, with roughly 80-96% lacking one.

Of note for this clone: Its antigen remains unidentified.

Method: immunoSEQ multiplex PCR; TCRdb's copy keeps in-frame clones and lacks some. Here the sample spans about 99,000 clones, more than 85% being singletons. This CDR3 has 17 amino acids. Looked up from germline, CDR1 is SEHNR and CDR2 is FQNEAQ (reference sequence). V was cut by 4 bases and J by 0 bases, with 15 bases left in between. The sequence was collected from a human donor in good health. Specimen: Tregs sorted from blood. The rearrangement links TRBV7-9 to TRBJ2-2, with D uncertain. CDR3 in DNA: TGTGCCAGCAGCTATATCCCCTTGCAGACGAACACCGGGGAGCTGTTTTTT. Its protein product is CASSYIPLQTNTGELFF. Filled out from reference TRBV7-9 and TRBJ2-2, the complete variable domain reads DTGVSQNPRHKITKRGQNVTFRCDPISEHNRLYWYRQTLGQGPEFLTYFQNEAQLEKSRLLSDRFSAERPKGSFSTLEIQRTEQGDSAMYLCASSYIPLQTNTGELFFGEGSRLTVL.